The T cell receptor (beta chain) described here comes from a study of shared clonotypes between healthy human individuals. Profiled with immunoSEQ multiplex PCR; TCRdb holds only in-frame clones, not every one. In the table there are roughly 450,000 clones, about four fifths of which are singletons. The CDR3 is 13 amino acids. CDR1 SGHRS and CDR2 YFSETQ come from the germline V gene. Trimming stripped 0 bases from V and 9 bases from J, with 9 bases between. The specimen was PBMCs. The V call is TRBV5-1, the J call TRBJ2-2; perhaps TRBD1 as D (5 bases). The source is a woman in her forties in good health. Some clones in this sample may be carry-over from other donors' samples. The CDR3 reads CASSLGADRELFF. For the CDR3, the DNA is TGCGCCAGCAGCTTGGGGGCGGACAGGGAGCTGTTTTTT. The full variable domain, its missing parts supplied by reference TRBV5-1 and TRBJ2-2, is KAGVTQTPRYLIKTRGQQVTLSCSPISGHRSVSWYQQTPGQGLQFLFEYFSETQRNKGNFPGRFSGRQFSNSRSEMNVSTLELGDSALYLCASSLGADRELFFGEGSRLTVL.